The 29 T cell receptor beta chains reported below all come from one sample, sequenced in a study of response to subunit inactivated influenza vaccine. One entry per CDR3 protein, called by TCRdb with MiXCR from the RT-PCR reads. The repertoire holds fewer than 700,000 distinct CDR3 sequences, with approximately 12% as singletons. Sequences were derived from PBMCs from blood, sampled about 40 days after vaccination. The receptors here all came from a man between 50 and 59 years old who received an inactivated influenza vaccine.

The chain employs TRBV29-1 and TRBJ2-2, with D possibly called TRBD1 or TRBD2 (6 bases each). V lost 5 bases to trimming and J lost 4 bases, with 8 bases between them. Germline lookup yields CDR1 SQVTM and CDR2 ANQGSEA. This CDR3 has 12 residues. CDR3 residues: CSVPGATGELFF. Written as DNA, the CDR3 is TGCAGCGTTCCGGGGGCCACCGGGGAGCTGTTTTTT.

The chain is built from TRBV6-5 and TRBJ2-7; 10 nucleotides line up with TRBD2. V was clipped by 0 bases and J by 0 bases; unmatched bases: 5. The CDR3 totals 17 residues. Germline V gene lookup returns CDR1 MNHEY and CDR2 SVGAGI. The CDR3 spells CASSYSASGGSSYEQYF. The CDR3 DNA reads TGTGCCAGCAGTTACTCAGCTAGCGGGGGTAGCTCCTACGAGCAGTACTTC.

Only a few counts were recorded for this clonotype. The rearrangement links TRBV5-1 to TRBJ2-7; D is tentatively TRBD1 or TRBD2 (5 bases each). CDR1 and CDR2 from the germline V gene are SGHRS and YFSETQ. With 3 bases removed from V and 12 bases from J, the gap between germline ends came to 16 bases. The length of the CDR3 is 12 residues. The CDR3 coding sequence is TGCGCCAGCAGCTCCGGAGGCAGGGAGTCGTACTTC. It codes for CASSSGGRESYF. The entire variable domain, with the rest obtained from reference TRBV5-1 and TRBJ2-7, is as follows: KAGVTQTPRYLIKTRGQQVTLSCSPISGHRSVSWYQQTPGQGLQFLFEYFSETQRNKGNFPGRFSGRQFSNSRSEMNVSTLELGDSALYLCASSSGGRESYFGPGTRLTVT.

This clonotype came up a few times. The chain links TRBV11-2 to TRBJ2-7, with a possible D match to TRBD2 (5 bases). Trimming stripped 1 base from V and 1 base from J, with 11 bases between. CDR3 size: 15 residues. Per the germline V gene, CDR1 is SGHAT and CDR2 is FQNNGV. CDR3 sequence reads: CASSLVGKGSYEQYF. The CDR3 nucleotides read TGTGCCAGCAGCTTAGTCGGGAAGGGTTCCTACGAGCAGTACTTC.

This clonotype was counted ten times or more. The chain recombines TRBV6-1 with TRBJ2-5; 7 positions match TRBD2. The CDR3 consists of 15 residues. V lost 6 bases and J lost 4; bases outside the gene matches: 11. Germline V gene lookup returns CDR1 MNHNS and CDR2 SASEGT. The CDR3 nucleotides are TGTGCCAGCAGCCGCGGACTAGTAACCTTAGAGACCCAGTACTTC. Translation gives CASSRGLVTLETQYF.

This rearrangement joins TRBV6-5 to TRBJ2-7, with TRBD2 as a possible D gene (5 bases). The V end lost 4 bases, the J end lost 4 bases, and 17 bases lay between the germline ends. The CDR3 consists of 15 residues. Germline lookup yields CDR1 MNHEY and CDR2 SVGAGI. The CDR3 DNA sequence: TGTGCCAGCAGTTCCCCGGGCCCGGGCGGGTACGAGCAGTACTTC. Translating it yields CASSSPGPGGYEQYF.

The table lists this clonotype with a few counts. This chain uses TRBV9 with TRBJ2-7; 9 bases map to TRBD2. The CDR3 length is 14 residues. Unmatched junction bases numbered 4, after V lost 0 bases and J lost 6 bases. Germline CDR1 and CDR2: SGDLS and YYNGEE. CDR3 coding DNA: TGTGCCAGCAGCGTAGATCTTAGCGGGGGCGAGCAGTACTTC. It yields the protein CASSVDLSGGEQYF.

This clonotype was seen a few times. This may come from a read error, since a much larger clone is one base off. V and J are TRBV28 and TRBJ2-7, with D unclear. Trimming shortened V by 5 bases and J by 4 bases, and 9 bases separated the two germline ends. The CDR3 totals 12 residues. The germline V gene encodes CDR1 MDHEN and CDR2 SYDVKM. The CDR3 bases are TGTGCCAGCAGTCGGAGTAGGTACGAGCAGTACTTC. Its protein is CASSRSRYEQYF.

This clonotype was seen a handful of times. The rearrangement links TRBV6-5 to TRBJ2-1, with TRBD2 matching over 9 bases. Trimming removed 4 bases from V and 8 bases from J; junction bases left unmatched: 12. Germline V gives CDR1 MNHEY, CDR2 SVGAGI. The CDR3 covers 16 residues. DNA for the CDR3: TGTGCCAGCAGTTGGTACCCCGGGACTAGCAGGGATGAGCAGTTCTTC. Translated: CASSWYPGTSRDEQFF.

This clonotype has a handful of counts. The V gene is TRBV28, the J gene TRBJ1-5, with D unresolved. Trimming cost V 6 bases and J 0 bases, with 6 bases left between them. CDR1 and CDR2 from the germline V gene are MDHEN and SYDVKM. CDR3 length: 13 amino acids. CDR3 sequence reads: CASRTLSNQPQHF. The CDR3 DNA reads TGTGCCAGCAGGACACTTAGCAATCAGCCCCAGCATTTT.

This clonotype was detected a few times. V usage is TRBV7-2 and J usage is TRBJ2-2; maybe TRBD2 (5 bases). This CDR3 is 15 amino acids long. Germline V lookup: CDR1 SGHTA, CDR2 FQGNSA. V was cut by 3 bases and J by 5 bases, with 13 bases left in between. The CDR3 is CASSLWSRDTGELFF. The CDR3 region has the DNA TGTGCCAGCAGCTTGTGGAGTCGGGATACCGGGGAGCTGTTTTTT.

The V and J genes are TRBV4-1 and TRBJ1-1, with D hard to call. The V end lost 0 bases, the J end lost 1 base, and 9 bases lay between the germline ends. This CDR3 region has 15 residues. Per the germline V gene, CDR1 is MGHRA and CDR2 is YSYEKL. The CDR3 region is CASSQEDRKNTEAFF. CDR3 coding DNA: TGCGCCAGCAGCCAAGAAGATAGGAAGAACACTGAAGCTTTCTTT.

The chain carries TRBV12-3 or TRBV12-4 and TRBJ2-3; possibly TRBD1 for D (6 bases). The CDR3 has 17 residues. The V and J ends lost 2 bases and 3 bases respectively, with 18 bases between them. CDR3 region: CASSLTSGVLGTDTQYF. The CDR3 nucleotides are TGTGCCAGCAGTTTAACCTCAGGGGTCTTAGGAACAGATACGCAGTATTTT.

The rearrangement uses TRBV13 and TRBJ2-2, with a tentative D call TRBD1 (6 bases). Between the trimmed V and J ends, which lost 7 bases and 1 base, there was a span of 10 bases. The CDR3 contains 14 residues. From germline, CDR1 is PRHDT and CDR2 FYEKMQ (reference sequence). As DNA, the CDR3 is TGTGCCAGCACGTGGGGGCGGAACACCGGGGAGCTGTTTTTT. The encoded protein is CASTWGRNTGELFF.

This clonotype was found a few times. The V call is TRBV29-1, the J call TRBJ2-7, with TRBD2 as a possible D gene (6 bases). Trimming took off 1 base at V and 0 bases at J, with 10 bases between the two ends. Germline loops: CDR1 SQVTM, CDR2 ANQGSEA. This CDR3 spans 14 amino acids. CDR3 protein: CSVEGDGSSYEQYF. The CDR3 DNA is TGCAGCGTTGAAGGGGACGGGAGCTCCTACGAGCAGTACTTC.

The rearrangement links TRBV7-2 to TRBJ2-7; possibly TRBD2 for D (5 bases). The ends were cut back, 1 base at V and 7 bases at J, with 17 bases in the middle. Germline loops: CDR1 SGHTA, CDR2 FQGNSA. The CDR3 is 15 amino acids. CDR3 DNA sequence: TGTGCCAGCAGCTTAGGGTTCGTCGGACTTGGGGAGCAGTACTTC. This gives the protein CASSLGFVGLGEQYF.

This rearrangement joins TRBV20-1 to TRBJ2-1, with 9 bases identical to TRBD2. Germline-derived CDR1 and CDR2 are DFQATT and SNEGSKA (reference sequence). The J segment lost 2 bases and the V segment lost 3 bases, leaving 8 bases of the junction unmatched. There are 16 residues in the CDR3. The CDR3 bases are TGCAGTGCTAGTACCCTAGCGGGAACCGCCTACAATGAGCAGTTCTTC. Translated, it gives CSASTLAGTAYNEQFF.

The chain combines TRBV12-3 or TRBV12-4 with TRBJ1-3; D perhaps matches TRBD1 (5 bases). The CDR3 sequence is 14 residues long. Trimming took 6 bases from V and 0 from J, leaving 9 bases between them. The CDR3 DNA sequence: TGTGCCAGCAGGACAGCAATCTCTGGAAACACCATATATTTT. Translation: CASRTAISGNTIYF.

CDR3 loop: CASSLGGPRYEQYF. The CDR3 DNA reads as TGTGCCAGCAGTTTGGGCGGCCCCCGTTACGAGCAGTACTTC. The chain has TRBV28 and TRBJ2-7; D is unresolved. Germline CDR1 and CDR2: MDHEN and SYDVKM. Trimming shortened V by 3 bases and J by 4 bases, and 13 bases separated the two germline ends. There are 14 residues in the CDR3.

In this sample, this clonotype turned up a few times. This chain connects TRBV10-3 to TRBJ1-2; D possibly corresponds to TRBD1 (6 bases). This CDR3 is built from 12 residues. Trimming removed 7 bases at V and 4 bases at J, with 10 bases between. The germline gives CDR1 ENHRY, CDR2 SYGVKD. The CDR3 coding sequence is TGTGCCATCACTCCGGACAGCTATGGCTACACCTTC. Protein product: CAITPDSYGYTF.

This clonotype appeared a few times. The chain couples TRBV6-6 to TRBJ2-5; D remains unclear. Trimming took 7 bases from V and 0 from J, leaving 9 bases between them. CDR3 length: 13 residues. CDR1 and CDR2 (germline): MNHNY, SVGAGI (reference sequence). DNA for the CDR3: TGTGCCAGCACAGGACCGAACCAAGAGACCCAGTACTTC. The encoded protein is CASTGPNQETQYF.

The chain couples TRBV5-1 to TRBJ2-7; D is possibly TRBD1 or TRBD2 (5 bases each). The CDR3 extends over 15 amino acids. The V gene lost 0 bases and the J gene lost 7 bases, with 17 bases spanning the gap. In germline, CDR1 is SGHRS, CDR2 YFSETQ. The CDR3 DNA follows: TGCGCCAGCAGCTTGGGGGCTTGGGGGTCTGGAGAGCAGTACTTC. Translation gives CASSLGAWGSGEQYF.

The gene calls are TRBV11-3 and TRBJ2-5; D gene unclear. Germline CDR1 and CDR2: SGHNT and YENEEA. The CDR3 covers 13 residues. The V end was cut by 1 base, the J end by 5 bases, with 8 bases between. CDR3 amino acids: CASSLGFLETQYF. In DNA, the CDR3 is TGTGCCAGCAGCTTAGGTTTCCTGGAGACCCAGTACTTC.

This clonotype was detected only a few times. The V call is TRBV5-5, the J call TRBJ2-1, with 7 bases identical to TRBD2. V gave up 0 bases and J gave up 0 bases; unmatched junction bases: 6. The CDR3 covers 17 residues. Per germline, CDR1 SGHKS and CDR2 YYEKEE (reference sequence). The CDR3 sequence is CASSLVWGGSSYNEQFF. The CDR3 bases are TGTGCCAGCAGCTTGGTCTGGGGCGGGAGCTCCTACAATGAGCAGTTCTTC.

The chain uses TRBV6-5 and TRBJ2-1; 7 bases fit TRBD1. CDR1 MNHEY and CDR2 SVGAGI come from the germline V gene. V lost 2 bases to trimming and J lost 2 bases; unmatched junction nucleotides: 15. This CDR3 region has 19 residues. CDR3 sequence (DNA): TGTGCCAGCAGTTACGTCAAACGGGACAGCCTCATTGCCTACAATGAGCAGTTCTTC. Protein product: CASSYVKRDSLIAYNEQFF.

The rearrangement joins TRBV7-2 to TRBJ2-3; perhaps TRBD2 as D (5 bases). CDR3 length: 14 residues. V was trimmed by 4 bases and J by 2 bases, leaving 10 bases between them. Germline V gene data show CDR1 as SGHTA and CDR2 as FQGNSA. CDR3 in amino acids: CASSSGLDTDTQYF. CDR3 in DNA: TGTGCCAGCAGCTCAGGACTGGACACAGATACGCAGTATTTT. The full variable domain, its missing parts supplied by reference TRBV7-2 and TRBJ2-3, is GAGVSQSPSNKVTEKGKDVELRCDPISGHTALYWYRQSLGQGLEFLIYFQGNSAPDKSGLPSDRFSAERTGGSVSTLTIQRTQQEDSAVYLCASSSGLDTDTQYFGPGTRLTVL.

This clonotype came up many times. The chain has TRBV6-1 and TRBJ1-2; TRBD1 aligns across 9 bases. This CDR3 is built from 13 residues. In germline, CDR1 is MNHNS, CDR2 SASEGT. V was pared by 7 bases and J by 5 bases, with 5 bases of the junction left unmatched. CDR3 nucleotide sequence: TGTGCCAGCATTGGACAGGGGATTTATGGCTACACCTTC. It yields the protein CASIGQGIYGYTF.

The chain recombines TRBV11-3 with TRBJ2-3; no clear D gene. Trimming stripped 1 base from V and 6 bases from J, with 20 bases between. CDR3 length: 17 amino acids. Germline CDR1 reads SGHNT; CDR2 reads YENEEA. The CDR3 DNA follows: TGTGCCAGCAGCTTAGGCATTAACACCAACCCCTCGGATACGCAGTATTTT. Protein sequence: CASSLGINTNPSDTQYF.

The rearrangement joins TRBV12-3 or TRBV12-4 to TRBJ2-2; 8 bases line up with TRBD2. The J segment lost 6 bases and the V segment lost 7 bases, leaving 10 bases of the junction unmatched. The CDR3 is 15 amino acids. The CDR3 coding sequence is TGTGCCAGCATCTTTGCGGCGGGAGGATCCGGGGAGCTGTTTTTT. Its protein product is CASIFAAGGSGELFF.